A selection of T cell receptor beta chains follows, all from one sample in a study of molecular identifiers for immune sequencing clone quantification. TCRdb ran MiXCR on the PCR reads and lists one entry per CDR3 protein. The sample yields about 330,000 distinct CDR3 sequences, about 22% seen once. Sequencing used naive CD8+ T cells from blood, with Jurkat cell RNA spiked in. Receptors were obtained from a human donor in good health. Some libraries in this study had Jurkat cell RNA spiked in. Both conserved end residues are part of each CDR3. The D gene is left open where the match is weak.

length,J,V,D,CDR3
10,TRBJ2-7,TRBV6-1,NA,CASRGYEQYF
14,TRBJ2-1,TRBV7-9,NA,CASSRERLNNEQFF
14,TRBJ1-2,TRBV2,TRBD1,CASSESGGVYGYTF
14,TRBJ1-5,TRBV27,TRBD1,CASSLSGTGQPQHF
15,TRBJ1-5,TRBV5-6,NA,CASSLGQHSNQPQHF
15,TRBJ2-7,TRBV9,TRBD2,CASSVLAGGPYEQYF
16,TRBJ2-3,TRBV29-1,TRBD1,CSVEFRTGVSTDTQYF
14,TRBJ2-1,TRBV7-9,NA,CASSFGARGNEQFF
11,TRBJ2-7,TRBV20-1,NA,CSATYTYEQYF
15,TRBJ1-4,TRBV11-2,TRBD1,CASSHWGQVFEKLFF
17,TRBJ1-1,TRBV21-1,NA,CASSKIQGSRPDTEAFF
13,TRBJ2-5,TRBV14,NA,CASSPFSQETQCF
15,TRBJ2-7,TRBV6-1,TRBD2,CASSKTAGGSYEQYF
14,TRBJ1-1,TRBV14,NA,CASSHHPTNTEAFF
14,TRBJ1-4,TRBV7-9,TRBD1,CASSPLDRDEKLFF
15,TRBJ2-3,TRBV6-2/TRBV6-3,TRBD2,CATCRSSGALDTQYF
15,TRBJ2-7,TRBV6-2/TRBV6-3,NA,CASRPISGGRHEQYF
18,TRBJ2-6,TRBV12-5,NA,CASGLAPDSGSGANVLTF
15,TRBJ2-7,TRBV20-1,NA,CSAIPKTGLSYEQYF
14,TRBJ2-6,TRBV19,NA,CASKTHSGANVLTF
18,TRBJ2-1,TRBV5-6,TRBD2,CASSLVASFSGGYNEQFF
15,TRBJ1-5,TRBV4-1,NA,CASSQDVIGGWAQHF
14,TRBJ2-7,TRBV13,NA,CASSLQGETYEQYF
15,TRBJ2-5,TRBV2,NA,CASSESGGYRETQYF
16,TRBJ2-7,TRBV30,TRBD2,CAWSTGLAGGTYEQYF
13,TRBJ2-7,TRBV25-1,TRBD2,CAGQGLAPYEQYF
16,TRBJ1-1,TRBV4-1,NA,CASSQDRDSWNTEAFF
16,TRBJ2-1,TRBV9,TRBD2,CASRPFGGRALNEQFF
15,TRBJ2-1,TRBV7-2,TRBD2,CASSSSGRRYNEQFF
17,TRBJ2-3,TRBV7-9,TRBD2,CASSQPGTSASTDTQYF
16,TRBJ1-3,TRBV9,NA,CASSTLTGLSGNTIYF
14,TRBJ2-7,TRBV25-1,NA,CASSEVGPPYEQYF
13,TRBJ1-2,TRBV30,TRBD1,CAWTPTGNYGYTF
15,TRBJ2-6,TRBV15,NA,CATSGLLTGANVLTF
13,TRBJ2-7,TRBV15,NA,CATSIGGTYEQYF
15,TRBJ2-6,TRBV9,TRBD1,CASSVDRGGANVLTF
14,TRBJ1-1,TRBV12-3/TRBV12-4,NA,CASSLTDRYTEAFF
12,TRBJ2-7,TRBV6-1,NA,CATMGVGGEQYF
14,TRBJ2-1,TRBV15,TRBD1,CATSGETGDNEQFF
14,TRBJ2-2,TRBV2,NA,CASGTGVYTGELFF
13,TRBJ1-1,TRBV30,NA,CAWSQGFQTEAFF
12,TRBJ2-3,TRBV5-6,NA,CASSLGSETQYF
15,TRBJ2-5,TRBV3-1,NA,CASSRGSTHQETQYF
14,TRBJ2-7,TRBV7-7,NA,CASSYQGFGYEQYF
14,TRBJ2-7,TRBV30,TRBD1,CAWSFWDRGYEQYF
16,TRBJ2-7,TRBV4-3,NA,CASSQDFQGRSYEQYF
13,TRBJ1-1,TRBV20-1,NA,CSARGVQMYEAFF
16,TRBJ2-7,TRBV6-5,NA,CASSYSVRDRTYEQYF